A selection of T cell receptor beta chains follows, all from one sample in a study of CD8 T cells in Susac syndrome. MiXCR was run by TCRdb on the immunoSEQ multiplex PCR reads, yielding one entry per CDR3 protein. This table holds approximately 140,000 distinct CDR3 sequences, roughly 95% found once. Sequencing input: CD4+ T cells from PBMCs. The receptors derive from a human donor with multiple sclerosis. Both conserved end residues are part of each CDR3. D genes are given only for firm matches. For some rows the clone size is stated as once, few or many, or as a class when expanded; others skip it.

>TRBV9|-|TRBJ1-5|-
TGTGCCAGCAGCAAGGGGACGCAGGGTAGTCAGCCCCAGCATTTT
CASSKGTQGSQPQHF
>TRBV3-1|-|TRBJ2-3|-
TGTGCCAGCAGCCAAGCGGCGGTTGCAACAGATACGCAGTATTTT
CASSQAAVATDTQYF
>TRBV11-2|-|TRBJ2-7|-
TGTGCCAGCAGCCTAGGACGGTGGGGCTACGAGCAGTACTTC
CASSLGRWGYEQYF
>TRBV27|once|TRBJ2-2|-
TGTGCCAGCAGTTTTCTTCCGGGACAACGGGGCGGGGAGCTGTTTTTT
CASSFLPGQRGGELFF
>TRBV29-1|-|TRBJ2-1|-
TGCAGCGTTATCCCGCCTGGCAATGAGCAGTTCTTC
CSVIPPGNEQFF
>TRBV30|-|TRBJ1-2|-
TGTGCCTGGAGGAAGGGAGGTGTCTATGGCTACACCTTC
CAWRKGGVYGYTF
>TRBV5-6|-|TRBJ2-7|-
TGTGCCAGCAGCAGCTTTGGCGGGGCTCCCTACGAGCAGTACTTC
CASSSFGGAPYEQYF
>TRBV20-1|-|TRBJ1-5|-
TGCAGTGCGACTACAAGGAGCAATCAGCCCCAGCATTTT
CSATTRSNQPQHF
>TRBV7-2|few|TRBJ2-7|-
TGTGCCAGCAGCTCGCAAACTAGCTACGAGCAGTACTTC
CASSSQTSYEQYF
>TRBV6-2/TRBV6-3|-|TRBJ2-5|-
TGTGCCAGCAGGCTGCGCGGGGGCCTACAAGAGACCCAGTACTTC
CASRLRGGLQETQYF
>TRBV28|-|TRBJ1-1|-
TGTGCCAGCAGCCCAGGGTCATGGATGGTCACTGAAGCTTTCTTT
CASSPGSWMVTEAFF
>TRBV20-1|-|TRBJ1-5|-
TGCAGTGCTAGAGTGGGCCACATGGGAGGGAGATGGAATCAGCCCCAGCATTTT
CSARVGHMGGRWNQPQHF
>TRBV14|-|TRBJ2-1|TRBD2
TGTGCCAGCAGCCACAGGGGGACTAGCGGGGGGACCAACAATGAGCAGTTCTTC
CASSHRGTSGGTNNEQFF
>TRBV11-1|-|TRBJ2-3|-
TGTGCCAGCACCGGAGGGGGGGGAAGGGATACGCAGTATTTT
CASTGGGGRDTQYF
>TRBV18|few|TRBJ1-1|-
TGTGCCAGCTCACTCAGTTCGAACACTGAAGCTTTCTTT
CASSLSSNTEAFF
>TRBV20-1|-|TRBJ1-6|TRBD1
TGCAGTGCTAGACAGGGACAGCCACCCCTCCACTTT
CSARQGQPPLHF
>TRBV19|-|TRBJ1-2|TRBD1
TGTGCCAGTAATCGGGACAGCTATAACTATGGCTACACCTTC
CASNRDSYNYGYTF
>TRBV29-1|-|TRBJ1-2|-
TGCAGCGTTGAGACAGACAGTTCGTATGGCTACACCTTC
CSVETDSSYGYTF
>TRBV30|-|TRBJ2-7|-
TGTGCCTGGAGTAAATCAGGGGGAGGCGAGCAGTACTTC
CAWSKSGGGEQYF
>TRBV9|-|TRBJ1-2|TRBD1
TGTGCCAGCAGCGCGAACAGGGGGTATGGCTACACCTTC
CASSANRGYGYTF
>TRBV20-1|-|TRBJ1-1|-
TGCAGTGCCGAAGGGAACACTGAAGCTTTCTTT
CSAEGNTEAFF
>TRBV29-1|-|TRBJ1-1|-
TGCAGCGTTGAGGCGAATTGGGAAGCTTTCTTT
CSVEANWEAFF
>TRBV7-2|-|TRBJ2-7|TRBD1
TGTGCCAGCAGCTCGGGGGACAGGGCTTTCTACGAGCAGTACTTC
CASSSGDRAFYEQYF
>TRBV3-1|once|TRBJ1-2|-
TGTGCCAGCAGCCGGACAGCGAATGGCTACACCTTC
CASSRTANGYTF
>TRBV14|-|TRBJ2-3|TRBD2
TGTGCCAGCAGTCAAAGGCGTCTAGCGGAGGCGAGAAGCACAGATACGCAGTATTTT
CASSQRRLAEARSTDTQYF
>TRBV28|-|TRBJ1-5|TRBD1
TGTGCCAGCAGTCAGGGGGCGCTTTCGCAGCCCCAGCATTTT
CASSQGALSQPQHF
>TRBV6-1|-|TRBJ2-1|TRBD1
TGTGCCAGCAGGCAACTCCTGGGACAGGGGTTCAATGAGCAGTTCTTC
CASRQLLGQGFNEQFF
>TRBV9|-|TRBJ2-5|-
TGTGCCCACCGAGAGACCCAGTACTTC
CAHRETQYF
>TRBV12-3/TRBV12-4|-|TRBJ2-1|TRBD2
TGTGCCAGCAGTTTAGGCGGGGGGCCCTACAATGAGCAGTTCTTC
CASSLGGGPYNEQFF
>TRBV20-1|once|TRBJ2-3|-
TGCAGTGCGATGGCCCCGCCCGCGCAGTATTTT
CSAMAPPAQYF
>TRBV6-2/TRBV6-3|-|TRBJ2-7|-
TGTGCCAGCAGGGGTTGGGACAATCGGCAGTACTTC
CASRGWDNRQYF
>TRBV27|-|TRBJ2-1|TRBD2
TGTGCCAGCAGTTTACGGGGAGCTAGCGGGGGGCGTCTGGGCAATGAGCAGTTCTTC
CASSLRGASGGRLGNEQFF
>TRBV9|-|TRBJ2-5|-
TGTGCCAGCAGCGTAGGACGGGGTCAAGAGACCCAGTACTTC
CASSVGRGQETQYF
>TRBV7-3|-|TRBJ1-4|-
TGTGCCAGGAGGGACTTACCCCATGAAAAACTGTTTTTT
CARRDLPHEKLFF
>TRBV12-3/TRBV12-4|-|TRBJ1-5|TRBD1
TGTGCCAGCAGCTGGACAGGGTTTAGCAATCAGCCCCAGCATTTT
CASSWTGFSNQPQHF
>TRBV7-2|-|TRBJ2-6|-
TGTGCCAGCAGAGACACAGGACTTGCCAACGTCCTGACTTTC
CASRDTGLANVLTF
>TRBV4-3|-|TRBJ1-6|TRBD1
TGCGCCAGCAGCCAGACGCGGGACAGAAATTCACCCCTCCACTTT
CASSQTRDRNSPLHF
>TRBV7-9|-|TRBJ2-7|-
TGTGCCAGCAGCTTAGATGCCCCGGTAGAGTACTTC
CASSLDAPVEYF
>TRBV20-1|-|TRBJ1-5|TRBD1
TGCAGTGCTACCTGGACAGGGAGCAATCAGCCCCAGCATTTT
CSATWTGSNQPQHF
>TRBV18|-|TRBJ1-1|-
TGTGCCAGCTCACCGCCCGGGACACCGAACACTGAAGCTTTCTTT
CASSPPGTPNTEAFF
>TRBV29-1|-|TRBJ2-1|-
TGCAGCGTTGTAGGTTCCTACAATGAGCAGTTCTTC
CSVVGSYNEQFF
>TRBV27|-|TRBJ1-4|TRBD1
TGTGCCAGCAGTCCAGGGACAGGATCAACTAATGAAAAACTGTTTTTT
CASSPGTGSTNEKLFF
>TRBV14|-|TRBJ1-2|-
TGTGCCAGCAGCCACGTCGGTCGGCCCCTCTATGGCTACACCTTC
CASSHVGRPLYGYTF
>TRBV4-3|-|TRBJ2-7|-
TGCGCCAGCAGCCAAGACGTCGGACGACAGTACGAGCAGTACTTC
CASSQDVGRQYEQYF
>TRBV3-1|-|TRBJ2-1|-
TGTGCCAGCAGCCAAGAAGAATGGAATAGCGACAATGAGCAGTTCTTC
CASSQEEWNSDNEQFF
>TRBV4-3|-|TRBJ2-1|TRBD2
TGCGCCAGCAGCCAAGAGGCGTTTACCCTAGCGGTAAACAATGAGCAGTTCTTC
CASSQEAFTLAVNNEQFF
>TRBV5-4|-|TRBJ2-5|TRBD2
TGTGCCAGCAGCCGGGGACTAGCCTCCGAAGAGACCCAGTACTTC
CASSRGLASEETQYF
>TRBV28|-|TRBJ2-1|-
TGTGCCAGCAGGTTAGGGGGGGGCTCCTACAATGAGCAGTTCTTC
CASRLGGGSYNEQFF
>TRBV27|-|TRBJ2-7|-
TGTGCCAGCAGTACAACCCGACGAGGCGAGCAGTACTTC
CASSTTRRGEQYF
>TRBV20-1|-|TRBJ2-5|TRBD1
TGCAGTGCTCAGCCCAATCATGGACAGGGCCAAGAGACCCAGTACTTC
CSAQPNHGQGQETQYF
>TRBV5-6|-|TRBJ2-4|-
TGTGCCAGCAGCTTGGGAAGGGCCCTAGCCAAAAACATTCAGTACTTC
CASSLGRALAKNIQYF
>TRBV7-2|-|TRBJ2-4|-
TGTGCCAGCAGCTTAGGCGTAACCTTAGCCAAAAACATTCAGTACTTC
CASSLGVTLAKNIQYF
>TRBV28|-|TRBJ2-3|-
TGTGCCAGCAGGAGTAACAGAGGATCTAGCACAGATACGCAGTATTTT
CASRSNRGSSTDTQYF
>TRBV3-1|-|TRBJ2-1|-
TGTGCCAGCAGCCACCTTAGCGGCAATGAGCAGTTCTTC
CASSHLSGNEQFF
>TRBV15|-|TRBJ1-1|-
TGTGCCACCAGCAGAGAGTTTCGGGGGAACACTGAAGCTTTCTTT
CATSREFRGNTEAFF
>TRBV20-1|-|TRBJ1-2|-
TGCAGTGCTAGTGTTCGCGACACCTTC
CSASVRDTF
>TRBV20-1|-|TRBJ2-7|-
TGCAGTGCTAGGGGGCCTCCGGTCGAGCAGTACTTC
CSARGPPVEQYF
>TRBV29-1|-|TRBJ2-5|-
TGCAGCGTTTCCCGTGGTAGCGCTCAAGAGACCCAGTACTTC
CSVSRGSAQETQYF
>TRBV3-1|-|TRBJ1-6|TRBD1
TGTGCCAGCAGCCAAGGACAGGGAATGAATAATTCACCCCTCCACTTT
CASSQGQGMNNSPLHF
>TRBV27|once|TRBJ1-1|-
TGTGCCAGTCACCGGACAGTGAACACTGAAGCTTTCTTT
CASHRTVNTEAFF